This T cell receptor beta chain was captured by sequencing in a study of radiation and T cells in renal cell carcinoma (dated by TCRdb to 2020 to 2021). About the full investigation: TCR beta sequencing covered 50 to 55 samples in total, comprising around 25 tumors and approximately 27 peripheral blood samples. The last blood draw occurred 4 weeks after radiation, at the same time as nephrectomy. Across all 50 or so samples, under 4,500,000 unique CDR3 nucleotide sequences, encoding 2,658,974 unique CDR3 amino acid sequences, were identified. Here is what the overall study found, with its caveats: An increase in top tumor clonotypes in blood was observed from baseline to 2 weeks post-radiation, followed by contraction by 4 weeks, which was taken to suggest transient expansion of tumor-resident clones. Effects of radiation dose or scheduling on the TCR repertoire could not be addressed with the single-armed trial design. No pretreatment tumor biopsies were available, so the baseline intratumoral presence of clonotypes could not be determined. Tracking of blood repertoire dynamics stopped at roughly 29 days after treatment, with no follow-up past that point.

What the time point label conveys for this sample: blood 4 weeks post-SBRT, at nephrectomy. The treatment or condition label on this specimen signifies: 15 Gy SBRT to primary tumor, nephrectomy 4 weeks later. Samples were obtained from a clinical trial, in which 15 Gy stereotactic body radiation therapy was delivered to primary renal cell carcinomas and nephrectomy was performed 4 weeks later. To follow tumor-enriched clonotypes, serial peripheral blood was collected from radiation-treated patients at baseline and at 2 weeks and 4 weeks after SBRT. All patients had renal cell carcinoma with clear cell pathology. Genomic DNA for TCR sequencing was prepared using the QIAamp DNA Blood Mini Kit (Qiagen). Samples were included in the analyses only if all quality control checks were passed. From a lookup of the germline V gene, CDR1 and CDR2 are SGHRS and YFSETQ. The junction carries 6 bases between V and J, which are trimmed by 4 bases and 1 base respectively. The CDR3 sequence holds 13 residues, the cysteine and phenylalanine included. The read is trimmed to its CDR3 DNA, 39 bases read in frame from base 1.

The immunoSEQ kit was used, according to the manufacturer's recommendations, to generate TCR beta libraries from genomic DNA. Library preparation used a first multiplex PCR with proprietary primers, then a second PCR adding unique barcodes, with bead cleanups after each round. A kit-provided positive control reaction and a negative control reaction were included in every sample batch. The final libraries underwent checking on an Agilent 4200 TapeStation D1000 ScreenTape, volumetric pooling, and quantification by qPCR. Sequencing was performed on an Illumina NextSeq500 with a MidOutput 150-cycle cartridge, and 156 Read1 and 15 Index1 cycles were run with kit custom primers. The pooled library was loaded at approximately 0.92 pM with around 20% PhiX control spiked in. From the authors' description of their analysis: Vendor-processed data were analyzed in R, and a clonotype was defined as all T cells sharing the same CDR3 nucleotide sequence. For clone abundance analyses, frequencies were normalized to the 10,000 most abundant clones in each sample. Public T cell clones, which averaged fewer than five per sample, were removed prior to analysis. Tumor-enriched and baseline blood-enriched clonotypes were defined by at least a 32-fold difference in abundance between compartments. A beta-binomial differential abundance model was used to identify clonotypes that expanded or contracted between blood time points. Tumor-blood repertoire similarity was measured with the Baroni-Urbani and Buser coefficient, and group comparisons used two-tailed Wilcoxon tests in R. In its TCRdb copy, this immuneACCESS table keeps in-frame sequences only and misses some clones. Where compared with another copy, unresolved V genes explain less than half of these, and the others have no known cause. D and trimming come from the DNA, and the V and J calls and clone size come from that table. For this sample there are about 86,000 clones; just under 85% appear just once. The biggest ten clones account for around 9.1% of the sample.

Worth noting for this clone: Its recognized antigen is unknown. No much larger clone is present one base from it, and per-base qualities are unavailable.

The TCR originated in a man between 50 and 59 years old with renal cell carcinoma. The receptor chain draws on TRBV5-1 and TRBJ2-1; the D gene lacks a confident call. The sample was blood, taken from a patient whose treatment included radiotherapy and nephrectomy. The DNA sequence is as follows: TGCGCCAGCAGCCAAGAGTCCTACAATGAGCAGTTCTTC. This sequence encodes CASSQESYNEQFF.